This T cell receptor beta chain originates from a study of blood T cell repertoires in COVID-19. The CDR3 consists of 15 residues. Trimming removed 4 bases at V and 4 bases at J, with 17 bases between. Germline lookup yields CDR1 SGHRS and CDR2 YFSETQ. Clinical history reported by participants formed the basis on which cohorts were assigned. Original methodology: Counts of nucleated cells, estimated from reference gene primer amplification, were obtained. The method was immunoSEQ multiplex PCR; TCRdb's version includes in-frame clones alone and lacks a portion of them. The DNA gave D and trimming, while V, J and clone size come from that table. The sample records 300,000 to 450,000 clones, 88% being singletons.

This clonotype originated in a young woman who had been exposed to COVID-19. V gene TRBV5-1 combines with J gene TRBJ1-1, with D possibly matching TRBD1 (5 bases). Material for sequencing was PBMCs or T cells enriched from blood (not recorded which). This CDR3 is CASSRPSDRGTEAFF. The DNA for the CDR3 is TGCGCCAGCAGCCGCCCATCTGATAGGGGCACTGAAGCTTTCTTT.